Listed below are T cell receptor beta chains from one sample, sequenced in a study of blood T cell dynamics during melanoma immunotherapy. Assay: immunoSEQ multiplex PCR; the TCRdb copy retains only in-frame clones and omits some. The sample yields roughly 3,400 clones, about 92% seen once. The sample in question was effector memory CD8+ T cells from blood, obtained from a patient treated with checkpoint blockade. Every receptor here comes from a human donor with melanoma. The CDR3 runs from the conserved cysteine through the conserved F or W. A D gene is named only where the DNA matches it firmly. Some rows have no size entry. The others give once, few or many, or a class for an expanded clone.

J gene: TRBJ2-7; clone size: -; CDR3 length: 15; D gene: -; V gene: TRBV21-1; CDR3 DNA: TGTGCCAGCAGCGCTTGCGGGCAGCGCCCCTACGAGCAGTACTTC; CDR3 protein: CASSACGQRPYEQYF
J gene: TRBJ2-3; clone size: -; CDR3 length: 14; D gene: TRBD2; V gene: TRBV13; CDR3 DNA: TGTGCCAGCCGCGGACTAGCGTGGACAGATACGCAGTATTTT; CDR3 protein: CASRGLAWTDTQYF
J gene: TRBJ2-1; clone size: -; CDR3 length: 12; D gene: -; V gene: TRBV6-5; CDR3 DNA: TGTGCCAGCAGGCGGCCGGGACTCGAGCAGTTCTTC; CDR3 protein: CASRRPGLEQFF
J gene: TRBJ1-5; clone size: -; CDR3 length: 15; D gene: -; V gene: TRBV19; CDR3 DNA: TGTGCCAGTAGTATAGTAGCGGCAGCGAATCAGCCCCAGCATTTT; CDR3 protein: CASSIVAAANQPQHF
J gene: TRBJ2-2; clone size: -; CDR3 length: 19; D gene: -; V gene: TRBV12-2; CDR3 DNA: TGTGCAAGTCGTTCCCCCTTGCCTAGCGGGATCGTACGCACCGGGGAGCTGTTTTTT; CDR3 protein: CASRSPLPSGIVRTGELFF
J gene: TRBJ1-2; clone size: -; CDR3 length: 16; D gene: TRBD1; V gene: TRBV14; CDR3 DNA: TGTGCCAGCAGCCAGGACAGGGGGCCCGGACATTATGGCTACACCTTC; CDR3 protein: CASSQDRGPGHYGYTF
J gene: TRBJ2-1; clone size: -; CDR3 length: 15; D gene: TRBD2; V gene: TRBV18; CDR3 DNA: TGTGCCAGCTCACCGACTAGCGGTCCCTACAATGAGCAGTTCTTC; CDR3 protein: CASSPTSGPYNEQFF
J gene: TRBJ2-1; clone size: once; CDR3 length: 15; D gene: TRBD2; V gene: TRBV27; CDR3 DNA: TGTGCCAGCAGTTTTCCTAGCGGGAGAGGGCGGGAGCAGTTCTTC; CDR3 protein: CASSFPSGRGREQFF
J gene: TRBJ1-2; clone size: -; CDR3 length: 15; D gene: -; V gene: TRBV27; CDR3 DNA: TGTGCCAGCAGTTTATCGTCATCTAGCCTCTATGGCTACACCTTC; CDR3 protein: CASSLSSSSLYGYTF
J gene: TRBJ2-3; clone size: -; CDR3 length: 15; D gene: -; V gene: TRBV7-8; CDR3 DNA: TGTGCCAGCAGCCCAGCGCGAGGACTAAAGGGTACGCAGTATTTT; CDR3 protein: CASSPARGLKGTQYF
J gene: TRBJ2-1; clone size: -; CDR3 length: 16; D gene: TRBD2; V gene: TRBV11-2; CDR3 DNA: TGTGCCAGCAGCTTAGATCCTAGCGGGCTTTACAATGAGCAGTTCTTC; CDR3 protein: CASSLDPSGLYNEQFF
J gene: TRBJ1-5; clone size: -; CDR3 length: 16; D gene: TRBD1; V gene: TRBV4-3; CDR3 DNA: TGCGCCAGCAGCCAAAAACAGGGGGCGCCGGGTCAGCCCCAGCATTTT; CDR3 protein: CASSQKQGAPGQPQHF
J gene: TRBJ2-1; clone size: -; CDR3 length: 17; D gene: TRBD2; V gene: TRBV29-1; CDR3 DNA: TGCAGCGTTGATTACGGACTAGCGGGAAGCTCCTACAATGAGCAGTTCTTC; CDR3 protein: CSVDYGLAGSSYNEQFF
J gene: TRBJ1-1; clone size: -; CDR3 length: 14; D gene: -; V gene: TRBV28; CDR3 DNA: TGTGCCAGCACCCGAAACGGGTGGAACACTGAAGCTTTCTTT; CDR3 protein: CASTRNGWNTEAFF
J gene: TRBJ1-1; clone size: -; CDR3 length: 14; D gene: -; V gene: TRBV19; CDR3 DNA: TGTGCCAGTGGATACAAACTGGGGAACACTGAAGCTTTCTTT; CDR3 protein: CASGYKLGNTEAFF
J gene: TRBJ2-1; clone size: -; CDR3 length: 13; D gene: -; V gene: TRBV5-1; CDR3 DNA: TGCGCCAGCAGCTTGGCAAAATACAATGAGCAGTTCTTC; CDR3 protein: CASSLAKYNEQFF
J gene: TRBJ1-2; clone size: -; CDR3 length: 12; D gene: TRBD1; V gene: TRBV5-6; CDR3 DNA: TGTGCCAGCAGCCCAGGGGGGGATGGCTACACCTTC; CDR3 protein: CASSPGGDGYTF
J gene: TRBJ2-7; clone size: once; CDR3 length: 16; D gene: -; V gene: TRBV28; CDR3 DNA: TGTGCCAGCAGTTTAAATTGGGCTAGAGGTTCCTACGAGCAGTACTTC; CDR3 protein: CASSLNWARGSYEQYF
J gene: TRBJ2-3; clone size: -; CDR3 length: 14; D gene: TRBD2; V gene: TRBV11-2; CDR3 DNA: TGTGCCAGCAGCTTAAGCGGGAAATCAGATACGCAGTATTTT; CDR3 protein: CASSLSGKSDTQYF
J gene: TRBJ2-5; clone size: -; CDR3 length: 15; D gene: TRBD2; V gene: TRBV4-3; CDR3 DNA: TGCGCCAGCAGCCAAGATCGAAGCGGGAGATCGACCCAGTACTTC; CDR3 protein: CASSQDRSGRSTQYF
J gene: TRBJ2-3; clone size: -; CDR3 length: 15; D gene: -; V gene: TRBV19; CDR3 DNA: TGTGCCAGTAGTAGTCCAGGGACGAACACAGATACGCAGTATTTT; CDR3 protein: CASSSPGTNTDTQYF
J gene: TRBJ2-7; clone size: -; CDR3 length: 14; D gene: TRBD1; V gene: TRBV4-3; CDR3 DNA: TGCGCCAGCAGCCCGGACAGGGGGGCCTACGAGCAGTACTTC; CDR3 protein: CASSPDRGAYEQYF